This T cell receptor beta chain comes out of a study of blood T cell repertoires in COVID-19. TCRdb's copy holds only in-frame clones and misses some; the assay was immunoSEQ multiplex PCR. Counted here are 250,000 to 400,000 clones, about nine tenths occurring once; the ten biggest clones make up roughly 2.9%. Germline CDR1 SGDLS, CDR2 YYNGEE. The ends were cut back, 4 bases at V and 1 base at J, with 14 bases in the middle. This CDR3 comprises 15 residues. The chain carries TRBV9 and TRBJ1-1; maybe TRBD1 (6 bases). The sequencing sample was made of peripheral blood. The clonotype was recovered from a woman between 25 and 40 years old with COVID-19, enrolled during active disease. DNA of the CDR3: TGTGCCAGCAGCATCTCGACAGGAGAGAACACTGAAGCTTTCTTT. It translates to CASSISTGENTEAFF.